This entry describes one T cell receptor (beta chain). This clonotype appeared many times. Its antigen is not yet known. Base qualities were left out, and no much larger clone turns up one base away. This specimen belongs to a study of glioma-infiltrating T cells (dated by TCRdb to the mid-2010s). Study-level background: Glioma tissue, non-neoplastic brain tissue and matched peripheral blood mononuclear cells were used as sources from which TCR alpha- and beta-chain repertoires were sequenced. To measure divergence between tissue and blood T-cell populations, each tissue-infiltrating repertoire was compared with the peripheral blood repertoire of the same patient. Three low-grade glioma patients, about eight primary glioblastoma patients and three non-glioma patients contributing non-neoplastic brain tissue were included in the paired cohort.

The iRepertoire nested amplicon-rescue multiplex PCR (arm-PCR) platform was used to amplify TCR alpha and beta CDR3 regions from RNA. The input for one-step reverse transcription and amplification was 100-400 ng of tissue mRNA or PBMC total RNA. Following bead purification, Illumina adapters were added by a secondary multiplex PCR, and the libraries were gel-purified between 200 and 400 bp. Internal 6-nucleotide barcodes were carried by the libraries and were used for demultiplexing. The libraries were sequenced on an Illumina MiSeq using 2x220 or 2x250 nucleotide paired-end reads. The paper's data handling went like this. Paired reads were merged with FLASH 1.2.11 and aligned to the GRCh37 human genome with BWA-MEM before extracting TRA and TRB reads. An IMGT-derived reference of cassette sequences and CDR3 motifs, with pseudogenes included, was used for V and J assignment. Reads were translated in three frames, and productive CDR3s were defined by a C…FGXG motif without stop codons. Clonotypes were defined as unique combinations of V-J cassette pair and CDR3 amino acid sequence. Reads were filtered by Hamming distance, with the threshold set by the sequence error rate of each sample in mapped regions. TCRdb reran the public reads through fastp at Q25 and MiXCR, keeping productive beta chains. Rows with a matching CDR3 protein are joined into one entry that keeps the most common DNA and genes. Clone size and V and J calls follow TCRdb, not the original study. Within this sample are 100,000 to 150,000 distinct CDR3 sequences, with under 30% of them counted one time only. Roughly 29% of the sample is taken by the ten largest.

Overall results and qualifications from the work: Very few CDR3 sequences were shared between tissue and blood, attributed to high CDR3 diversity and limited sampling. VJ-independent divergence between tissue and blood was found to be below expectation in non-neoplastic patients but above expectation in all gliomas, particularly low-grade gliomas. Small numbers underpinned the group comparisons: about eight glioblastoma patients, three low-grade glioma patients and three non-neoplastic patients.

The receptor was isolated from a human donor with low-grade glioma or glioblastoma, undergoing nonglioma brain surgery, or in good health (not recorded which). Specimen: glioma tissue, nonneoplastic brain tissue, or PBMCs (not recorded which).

The nucleotides read TGTGCCAGCAGTCCAGCGGACAGGGGCAATGAGCAGTTCTTC. It encodes CASSPADRGNEQFF. This chain joins TRBV6-1 to TRBJ2-1; TRBD1 fits 9 bases in the junction. The germline V gene supplies CDR1 MNHNS and CDR2 SASEGT. Reading from cysteine to phenylalanine, the CDR3 counts 14 amino acids. Just the 42-base CDR3 DNA is kept, in frame starting at base 1. V ends up 5 bases short and J 6 bases short, with an unmatched junction base count of 5.